These 15 T cell receptor beta chains were sequenced from one sample in a study of blood T cell repertoires in COVID-19. Sequenced by immunoSEQ multiplex PCR; TCRdb stores in-frame clones only, minus some. This table has hundreds of thousands of clones, less than 85% appearing once. Sequenced material: peripheral blood. The receptors were gathered from a woman of 80 years or more with acute or convalescent COVID-19.

The chain recombines TRBV2 with TRBJ1-5; D call uncertain. The V gene lost 8 bases and the J gene lost 6 bases, with 11 bases spanning the gap. The CDR3 runs to 12 residues. The germline V gene has CDR1 SNHLY and CDR2 FYNNEI. CDR3 nucleotides: TGTGCCAGCGACACTGGCGTTCAGCCCCAGCATTTT. Translation gives CASDTGVQPQHF.

J is TRBJ2-1 and V is TRBV9; 8 nucleotides agree with TRBD2. The CDR3 has 13 amino acids. The V and J ends lost 4 bases and 7 bases, in that order; junction bases with no gene match: 4. CDR1 is SGDLS and CDR2 is YYNGEE in the germline V gene. The CDR3 reads CASSPAGVNEQFF. The DNA for the CDR3 is TGTGCCAGCAGCCCAGCGGGGGTTAATGAGCAGTTCTTC. The full variable domain, in which reference TRBV9 and TRBJ2-1 provide the parts outside the CDR3, is DSGVTQTPKHLITATGQRVTLRCSPRSGDLSVYWYQQSLDQGLQFLIQYYNGEERAKGNILERFSAQQFPDLHSELNLSSLELGDSALYFCASSPAGVNEQFFGPGTRLTVL.

The chain carries TRBV27 and TRBJ2-3, with no clear D. CDR1 and CDR2 (germline): MNHEY, SMNVEV (reference sequence). The CDR3 runs 13 residues. Trimming took off 5 bases at V and 5 bases at J, with 11 bases between the two ends. This CDR3 is CASSHAPGDTQYF. CDR3 in DNA: TGTGCCAGCAGTCATGCTCCGGGAGATACGCAGTATTTT.

The count of this clone is one. The genes are TRBV5-1 and TRBJ1-2, with TRBD1 as a possible D gene (6 bases). The CDR3 covers 13 residues. The ends were cut back, 4 bases at V and 7 bases at J, with 14 bases in the middle. The V gene's germline CDR1 is SGHRS and CDR2 YFSETQ. CDR3 protein: CASSRDTPSGYTF. CDR3 nucleotides: TGCGCCAGCAGCAGGGACACCCCAAGTGGCTACACCTTC.

In regard to this clone: The same CDR3 also results from other DNA sequences found in this sample. The chain combines TRBV7-9 with TRBJ2-7, with 8 bases identical to TRBD1. CDR1 and CDR2 (germline): SEHNR, FQNEAQ (reference sequence). Trimming at V came to 1 base and at J to 3 bases, leaving 2 bases not matched to a gene. The CDR3 has 14 residues. This CDR3 reads CASSLGTGNYEQYF. In nucleotides, the CDR3 is TGTGCCAGCAGCTTAGGGACAGGGAACTACGAGCAGTACTTC.

The chain carries TRBV7-2 and TRBJ2-7; D might be TRBD1 (6 bases). The CDR3 extends over 15 amino acids. V was pared by 1 base and J by 0 bases, with 10 bases between. Germline CDR1 SGHTA, CDR2 FQGNSA. The chain's CDR3 is CASSLEDRYSYEQYF. The CDR3 bases are TGTGCCAGCAGCTTAGAGGACAGATACTCCTACGAGCAGTACTTC. The whole variable domain, remainder taken from reference TRBV7-2 and TRBJ2-7, is GAGVSQSPSNKVTEKGKDVELRCDPISGHTALYWYRQSLGQGLEFLIYFQGNSAPDKSGLPSDRFSAERTGGSVSTLTIQRTQQEDSAVYLCASSLEDRYSYEQYFGPGTRLTVT.

The chain carries TRBV3-1 (or the pseudogene TRBV3-2) and TRBJ2-7; D perhaps matches TRBD2 (7 bases). The V gene's germline CDR1 is LGHDT and CDR2 YNNKEL (reference sequence). Trimming stripped 1 base from V and 11 bases from J, with 15 bases between. The CDR3 runs to 13 residues. The CDR3 DNA reads TGTGCCAGCAGCCAAGGATTGAGAGGGGGGGAGTACTTC. As protein: CASSQGLRGGEYF.

The chain is built from TRBV18 and TRBJ2-1, with 15 bases aligning to TRBD2. The junction had 6 bases not matched to a gene; V was cut back by 4 bases and J by 8 bases. Germline values: CDR1 KGHSH, CDR2 LQKENI. The CDR3 totals 16 residues. CDR3 in DNA: TGTGCCAGCTCACGGACTAGCGGGGGGGTAAGGTATGAGCAGTTCTTC. It yields the protein CASSRTSGGVRYEQFF. Drawing the rest from reference TRBV18 and TRBJ2-1, the complete variable domain is NAGVMQNPRHLVRRRGQEARLRCSPMKGHSHVYWYRQLPEEGLKFMVYLQKENIIDESGMPKERFSAEFPKEGPSILRIQQVVRGDSAAYFCASSRTSGGVRYEQFFGPGTRLTVL.

The chain recombines TRBV5-4 with TRBJ1-1; D perhaps matches TRBD1 (5 bases). This CDR3 region has 14 residues. V shed 4 bases and J shed 5 bases, with 15 bases lying between them. The germline V gene encodes CDR1 SGHNT and CDR2 YYREEE (reference sequence). The CDR3 region is CASSARDLETEAFF. For the CDR3, the DNA is TGTGCCAGCAGCGCGCGGGACTTGGAAACTGAAGCTTTCTTT.

This clone was detected a few times. This same CDR3 is encoded by further DNA sequences in the sample. The chain links TRBV7-2 to TRBJ2-5; D remains unclear. The CDR3 is made up of 11 amino acids. Germline V CDR1 and CDR2: SGHTA, FQGNSA. V was shortened by 3 bases and J by 3 bases, with 2 bases between the two germline ends. CDR3 loop: CASSFKETQYF. CDR3 DNA: TGTGCCAGCAGCTTCAAAGAGACCCAGTACTTC.

The gene calls are TRBV12-3 or TRBV12-4 and TRBJ1-2; no firm D call. The CDR3 sequence is 13 residues long. V was pared by 7 bases and J by 4 bases, with 13 bases between. The CDR3: CASKVEGSYGYTF. The CDR3 DNA reads as TGTGCCAGCAAGGTGGAGGGTTCCTATGGCTACACCTTC.

The V call is TRBV29-1, the J call TRBJ1-2; tentative D call: TRBD1 (6 bases). The V and J ends lost 5 bases and 4 bases respectively, with 17 bases between them. The CDR3 contains 14 residues. Germline CDR1 and CDR2: SQVTM and ANQGSEA. The DNA of the CDR3 is TGCAGCGTTCAATCAGGGGAATCGGGCTATGGCTACACCTTC. This translates into CSVQSGESGYGYTF. The full variable domain, in which reference TRBV29-1 and TRBJ1-2 provide the parts outside the CDR3, is SAVISQKPSRDICQRGTSLTIQCQVDSQVTMMFWYRQQPGQSLTLIATANQGSEATYESGFVIDKFPISRPNLTFSTLTVSNMSPEDSSIYLCSVQSGESGYGYTFGSGTRLTVV.

As for this clone: The same CDR3 is also encoded by other DNA sequences in this sample. V and J are TRBV7-9 and TRBJ1-1, with D unclear. Trimming shortened V by 1 base and J by 2 bases, and 8 bases separated the two germline ends. Per germline, CDR1 SEHNR and CDR2 FQNEAQ (reference sequence). The CDR3 consists of 14 residues. The chain's CDR3 is CASSLEVANTEAFF. CDR3 sequence (DNA): TGTGCCAGCAGCTTAGAGGTAGCTAACACTGAAGCTTTCTTT.

This clone was found once. V and J are TRBV19 and TRBJ2-1; TRBD2 matches at 8 bases. V lost 10 bases to trimming and J lost 4 bases; unmatched junction nucleotides: 12. The CDR3 sequence is 15 residues long. Germline lookup yields CDR1 LNHDA and CDR2 SQIVND (reference sequence). The DNA of the CDR3 is TGTGCCACTAGCGGAGGGCGGGGGGCGTACAATGAGCAGTTCTTC. It specifies CATSGGRGAYNEQFF.

The rearrangement joins TRBV6-2 or TRBV6-3 to TRBJ1-5; 11 positions agree with TRBD1. The J segment lost 6 bases and the V segment lost 2 bases, leaving 3 bases of the junction unmatched. In germline, CDR1 is MNHEY, CDR2 SVGEGT. This CDR3 has 15 residues. The CDR3 nucleotides are TGTGCCAGCAGTTACACCGGACAGGGGGCTCAGCCCCAGCATTTT. This gives the protein CASSYTGQGAQPQHF.